The entry below describes one TCR beta chain. The data stem from a study of blood T cell repertoires in COVID-19. Overall study: The analysed material was cDNA or gDNA that came from T cells, B-cell-depleted T cells, or PBMCs.

Sequencing used immunoSEQ multiplex PCR; TCRdb keeps in-frame clones, though not all of them. The sample shows approximately 210,000 clones, about 84% of them seen only once. Grouping used clinical history reported by participants in a survey and questionnaire. Sequenced sample: PBMCs or T cells enriched from blood (not recorded which). This TCR was sampled from a man between 25 and 39 years old with acute COVID-19.

Here the CDR3 reads CASSRKGIYGYTF. The CDR3 bases are TGTGCCAGCAGCCGAAAGGGGATCTATGGCTACACCTTC. This sequence joins TRBV7-7 and TRBJ1-2; possible D gene TRBD1, 5 bases. This CDR3 spans 13 amino acids. The germline gives CDR1 SSHAT, CDR2 FNYEAQ (reference sequence). V shed 5 bases and J shed 4 bases, with 11 bases lying between them.